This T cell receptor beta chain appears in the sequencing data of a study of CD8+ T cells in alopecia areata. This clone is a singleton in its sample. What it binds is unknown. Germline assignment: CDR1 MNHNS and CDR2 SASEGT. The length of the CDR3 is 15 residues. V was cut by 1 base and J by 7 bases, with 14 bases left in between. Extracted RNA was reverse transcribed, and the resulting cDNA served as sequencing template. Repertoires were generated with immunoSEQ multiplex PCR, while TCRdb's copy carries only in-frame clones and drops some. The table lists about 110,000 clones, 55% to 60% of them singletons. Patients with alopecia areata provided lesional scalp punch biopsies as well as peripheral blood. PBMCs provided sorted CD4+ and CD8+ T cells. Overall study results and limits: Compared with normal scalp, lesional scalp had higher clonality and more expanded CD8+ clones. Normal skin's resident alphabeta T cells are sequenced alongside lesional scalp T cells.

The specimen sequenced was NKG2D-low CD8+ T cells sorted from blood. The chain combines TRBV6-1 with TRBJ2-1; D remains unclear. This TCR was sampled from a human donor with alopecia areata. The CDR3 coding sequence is TGTGCCAGCAGTGAAGGCCTCCTAGTTCTAAATGAGCAGTTCTTC. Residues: CASSEGLLVLNEQFF.